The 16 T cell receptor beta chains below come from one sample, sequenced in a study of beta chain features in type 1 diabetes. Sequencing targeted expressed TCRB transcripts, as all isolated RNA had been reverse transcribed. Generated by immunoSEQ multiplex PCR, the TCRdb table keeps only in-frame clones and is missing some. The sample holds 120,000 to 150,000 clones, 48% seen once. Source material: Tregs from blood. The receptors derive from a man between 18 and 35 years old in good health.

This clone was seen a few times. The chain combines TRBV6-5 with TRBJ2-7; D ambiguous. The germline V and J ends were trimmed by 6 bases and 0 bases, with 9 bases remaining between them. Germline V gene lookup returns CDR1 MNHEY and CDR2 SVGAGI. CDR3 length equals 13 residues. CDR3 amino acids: CASRSGFSYEQYF. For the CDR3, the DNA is TGTGCCAGCAGATCAGGTTTCTCCTACGAGCAGTACTTC.

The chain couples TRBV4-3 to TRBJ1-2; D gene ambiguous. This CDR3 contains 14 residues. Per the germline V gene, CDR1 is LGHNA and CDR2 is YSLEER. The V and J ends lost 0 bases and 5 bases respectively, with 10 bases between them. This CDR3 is CASSQDRQAYGYTF. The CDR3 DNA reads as TGCGCCAGCAGCCAAGATAGGCAGGCATATGGCTACACCTTC.

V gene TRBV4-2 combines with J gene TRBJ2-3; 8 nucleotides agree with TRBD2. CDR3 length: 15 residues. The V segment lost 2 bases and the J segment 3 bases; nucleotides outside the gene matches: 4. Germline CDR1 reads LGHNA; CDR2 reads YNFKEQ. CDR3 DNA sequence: TGTGCCAGCAGCCAAATGCGGGAGGAAACAGATACGCAGTATTTT. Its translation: CASSQMREETDTQYF.

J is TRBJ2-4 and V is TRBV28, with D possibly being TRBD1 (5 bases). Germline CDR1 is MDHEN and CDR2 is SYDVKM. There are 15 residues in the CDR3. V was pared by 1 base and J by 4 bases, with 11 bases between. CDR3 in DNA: TGTGCCAGCAGTTTATTCGCAGGGATAAAAAACATTCAGTACTTC. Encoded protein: CASSLFAGIKNIQYF.

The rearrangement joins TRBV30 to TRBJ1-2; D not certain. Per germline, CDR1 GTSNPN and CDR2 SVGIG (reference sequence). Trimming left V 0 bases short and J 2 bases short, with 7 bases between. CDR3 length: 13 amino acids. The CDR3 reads CAWSVLINYGYTF. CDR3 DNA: TGTGCCTGGAGTGTACTTATAAACTATGGCTACACCTTC.

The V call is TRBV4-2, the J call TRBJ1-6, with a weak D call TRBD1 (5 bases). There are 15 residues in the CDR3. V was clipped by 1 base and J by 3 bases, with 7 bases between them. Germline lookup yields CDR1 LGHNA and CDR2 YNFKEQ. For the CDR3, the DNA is TGTGCCAGCAGCCAAGGGCAGGGCTATAATTCACCCCTCCACTTT. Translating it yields CASSQGQGYNSPLHF.

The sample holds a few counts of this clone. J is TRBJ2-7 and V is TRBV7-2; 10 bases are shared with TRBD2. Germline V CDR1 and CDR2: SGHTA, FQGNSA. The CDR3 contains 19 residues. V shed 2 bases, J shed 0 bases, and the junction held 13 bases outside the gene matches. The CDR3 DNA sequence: TGTGCCAGCAGCTTATTCCCTAGCGGGGGAGGGGGCGGCTCCTACGAGCAGTACTTC. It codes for CASSLFPSGGGGGSYEQYF.

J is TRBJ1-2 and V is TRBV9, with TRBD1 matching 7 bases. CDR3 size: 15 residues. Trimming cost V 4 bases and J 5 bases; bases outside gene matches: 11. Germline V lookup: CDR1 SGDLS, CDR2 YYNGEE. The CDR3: CASSTQTGVPYGYTF. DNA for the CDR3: TGTGCCAGCAGCACCCAAACAGGGGTACCTTATGGCTACACCTTC.

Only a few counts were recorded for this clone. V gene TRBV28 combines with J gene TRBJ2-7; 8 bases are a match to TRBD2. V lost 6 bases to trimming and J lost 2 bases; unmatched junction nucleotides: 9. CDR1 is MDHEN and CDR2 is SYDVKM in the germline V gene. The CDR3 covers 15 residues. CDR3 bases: TGTGCCAGCAGGGTCAGAGCGGGGGCGACCTACGAGCAGTACTTC. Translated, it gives CASRVRAGATYEQYF.

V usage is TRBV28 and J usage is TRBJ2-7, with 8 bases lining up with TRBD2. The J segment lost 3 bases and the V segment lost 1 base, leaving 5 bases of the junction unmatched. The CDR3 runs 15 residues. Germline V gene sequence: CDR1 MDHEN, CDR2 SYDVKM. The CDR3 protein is CASSLSSGGLYEQYF. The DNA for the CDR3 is TGTGCCAGCAGTTTATCCAGCGGGGGCCTCTACGAGCAGTACTTC.

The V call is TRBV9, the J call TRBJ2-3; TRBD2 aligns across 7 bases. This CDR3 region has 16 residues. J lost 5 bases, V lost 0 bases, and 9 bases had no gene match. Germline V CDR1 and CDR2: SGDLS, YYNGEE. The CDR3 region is CASSVVPGEGGDTQYF. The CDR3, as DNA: TGTGCCAGCAGCGTAGTACCCGGGGAGGGAGGAGATACGCAGTATTTT.

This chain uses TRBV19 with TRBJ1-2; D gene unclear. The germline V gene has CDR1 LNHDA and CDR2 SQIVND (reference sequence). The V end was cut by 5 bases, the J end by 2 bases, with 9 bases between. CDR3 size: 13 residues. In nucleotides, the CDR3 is TGTGCCAGTAGTGGTTTAGCGAACTATGGCTACACCTTC. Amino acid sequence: CASSGLANYGYTF. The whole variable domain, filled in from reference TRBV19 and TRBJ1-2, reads DGGITQSPKYLFRKEGQNVTLSCEQNLNHDAMYWYRQDPGQGLRLIYYSQIVNDFQKGDIAEGYSVSREKKESFPLTVTSAQKNPTAFYLCASSGLANYGYTFGSGTRLTVV.

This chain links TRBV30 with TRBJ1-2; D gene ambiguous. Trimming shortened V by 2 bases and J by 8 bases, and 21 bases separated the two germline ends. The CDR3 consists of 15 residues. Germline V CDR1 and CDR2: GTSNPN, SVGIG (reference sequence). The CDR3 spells CAWSSVRRRRDGYTF. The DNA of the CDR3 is TGTGCCTGGAGTAGCGTGAGACGGAGGCGTGACGGCTACACCTTC.

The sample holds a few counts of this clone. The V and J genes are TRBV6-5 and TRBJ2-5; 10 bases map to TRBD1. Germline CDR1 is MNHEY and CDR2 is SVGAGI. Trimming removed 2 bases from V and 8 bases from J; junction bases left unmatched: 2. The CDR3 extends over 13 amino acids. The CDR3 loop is CASSYDRGRTQYF. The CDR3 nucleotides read TGTGCCAGCAGTTACGACAGGGGGCGAACCCAGTACTTC.

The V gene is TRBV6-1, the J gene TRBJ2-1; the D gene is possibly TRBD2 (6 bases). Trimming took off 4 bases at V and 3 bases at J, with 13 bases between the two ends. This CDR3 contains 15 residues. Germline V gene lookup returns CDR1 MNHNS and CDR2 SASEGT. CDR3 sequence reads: CASSVGAGFYNEQFF. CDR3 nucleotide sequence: TGTGCCAGCAGTGTCGGGGCGGGATTCTACAATGAGCAGTTCTTC.

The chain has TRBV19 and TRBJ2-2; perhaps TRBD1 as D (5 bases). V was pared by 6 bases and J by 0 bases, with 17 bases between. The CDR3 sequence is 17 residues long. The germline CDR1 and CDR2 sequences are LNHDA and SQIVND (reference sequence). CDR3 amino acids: CASSNGLGAANTGELFF. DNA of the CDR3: TGTGCCAGTAGCAATGGGTTAGGGGCGGCGAACACCGGGGAGCTGTTTTTT.